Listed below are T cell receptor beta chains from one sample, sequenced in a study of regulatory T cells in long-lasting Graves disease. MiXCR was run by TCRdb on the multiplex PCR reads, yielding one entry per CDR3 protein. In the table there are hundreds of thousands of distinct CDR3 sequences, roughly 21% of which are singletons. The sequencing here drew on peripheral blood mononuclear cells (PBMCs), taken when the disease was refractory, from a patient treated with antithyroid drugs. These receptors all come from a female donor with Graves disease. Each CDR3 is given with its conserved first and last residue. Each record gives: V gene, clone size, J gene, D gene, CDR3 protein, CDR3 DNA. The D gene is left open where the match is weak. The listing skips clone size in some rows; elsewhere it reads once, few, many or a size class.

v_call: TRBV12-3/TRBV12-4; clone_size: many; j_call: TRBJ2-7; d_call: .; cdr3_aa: CASTQGSGSRYEQYF; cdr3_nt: TGTGCCAGCACCCAGGGTAGCGGCAGTCGCTACGAGCAGTACTTC
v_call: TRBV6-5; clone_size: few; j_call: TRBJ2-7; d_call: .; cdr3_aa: CASSYTGPPYEQYF; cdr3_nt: TGTGCCAGCAGTTACACGGGACCCCCCTACGAGCAGTACTTC
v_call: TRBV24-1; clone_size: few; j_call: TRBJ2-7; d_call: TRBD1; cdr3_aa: CATTPLWDSAYEQHF; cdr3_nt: TGTGCCACCACCCCGCTTTGGGACAGCGCTTACGAGCAGCACTTC
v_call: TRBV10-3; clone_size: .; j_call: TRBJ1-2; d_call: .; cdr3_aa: CAISDPTGHGYTF; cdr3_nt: TGTGCCATCAGTGACCCGACAGGTCATGGCTACACCTTC
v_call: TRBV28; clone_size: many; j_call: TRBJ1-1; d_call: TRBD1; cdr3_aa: CASRLTGYTEAFF; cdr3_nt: TGTGCCAGCAGGCTGACAGGGTACACTGAAGCTTTCTTT
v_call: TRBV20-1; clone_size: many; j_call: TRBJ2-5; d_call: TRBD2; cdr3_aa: CSASRGGKETQYF; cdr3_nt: TGCAGTGCTAGCCGGGGGGGGAAAGAGACCCAGTACTTC
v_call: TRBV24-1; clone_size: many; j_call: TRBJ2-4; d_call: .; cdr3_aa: CATSQGTKNIQYF; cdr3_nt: TGTGCCACGTCACAGGGAACCAAAAACATTCAGTACTTC
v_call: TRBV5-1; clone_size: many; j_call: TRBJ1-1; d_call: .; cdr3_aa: CASSPGQNTEAFF; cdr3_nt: TGTGCCAGCAGCCCGGGACAGAACACTGAAGCTTTCTTT
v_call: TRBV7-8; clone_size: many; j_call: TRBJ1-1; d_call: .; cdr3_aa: CASSLADIYTEAFF; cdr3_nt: TGTGCCAGCAGCTTAGCGGACATCTACACTGAAGCTTTCTTT
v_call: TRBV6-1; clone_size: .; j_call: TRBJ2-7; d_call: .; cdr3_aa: CASRPVGGGEQYF; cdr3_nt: TGTGCCAGCAGACCAGTGGGCGGTGGCGAGCAGTACTTC
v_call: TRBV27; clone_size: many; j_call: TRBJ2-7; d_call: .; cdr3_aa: CASSSRTGEQYF; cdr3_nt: TGTGCCAGCAGTTCACGGACGGGTGAGCAGTACTTC
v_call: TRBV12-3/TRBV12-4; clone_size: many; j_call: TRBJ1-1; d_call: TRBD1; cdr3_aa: CASQTGEWGTEAFF; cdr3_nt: TGTGCCAGCCAGACAGGGGAATGGGGCACTGAAGCTTTCTTT
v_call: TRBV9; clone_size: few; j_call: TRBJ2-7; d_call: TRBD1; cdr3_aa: CASSVEGTGIYEQYF; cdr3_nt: TGTGCCAGCAGCGTAGAAGGGACAGGGATCTACGAGCAGTACTTC
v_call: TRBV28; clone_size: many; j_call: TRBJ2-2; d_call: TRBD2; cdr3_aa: CASSWLAGTGELFF; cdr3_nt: TGTGCCAGCAGTTGGCTAGCGGGGACGGGGGAGCTGTTTTTT
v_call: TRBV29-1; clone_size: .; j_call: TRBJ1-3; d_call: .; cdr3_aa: CSVEGGAVQGRAGNTIYF; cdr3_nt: TGCAGCGTTGAAGGTGGGGCGGTTCAGGGAAGGGCTGGAAACACCATATATTTT
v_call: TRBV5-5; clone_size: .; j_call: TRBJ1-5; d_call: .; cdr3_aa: CASSSYRVGNQPQHF; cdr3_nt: TGTGCCAGCAGCTCTTACAGGGTTGGCAATCAGCCCCAGCATTTT
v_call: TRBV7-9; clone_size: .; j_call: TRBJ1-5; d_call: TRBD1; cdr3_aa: CASSLVQGAYNQPQHF; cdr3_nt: TGTGCCAGCAGCTTAGTGCAGGGGGCGTACAATCAGCCCCAGCATTTT
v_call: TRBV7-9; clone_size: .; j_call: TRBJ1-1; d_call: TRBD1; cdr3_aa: CASTGGTGGTEAFF; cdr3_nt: TGTGCCAGCACCGGGGGGACAGGGGGCACTGAAGCTTTCTTT
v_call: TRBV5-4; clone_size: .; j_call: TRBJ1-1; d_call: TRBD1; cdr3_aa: CASSTQDRPYTEAFF; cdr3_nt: TGTGCCAGCAGCACCCAGGACAGGCCTTACACTGAAGCTTTCTTT
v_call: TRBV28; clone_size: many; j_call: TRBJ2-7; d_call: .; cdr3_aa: CASSLNPGWEQYF; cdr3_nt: TGTGCCAGCAGTTTAAACCCGGGCTGGGAGCAGTACTTC
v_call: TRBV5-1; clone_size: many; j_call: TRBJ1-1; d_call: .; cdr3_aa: CASSLDVMGGTEAFF; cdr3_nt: TGCGCCAGCAGCTTGGATGTGATGGGGGGCACTGAAGCTTTCTTT
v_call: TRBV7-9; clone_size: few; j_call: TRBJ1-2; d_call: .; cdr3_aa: CASSLVSATANYGYTF; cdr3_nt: TGTGCCAGCAGCTTAGTCAGTGCGACAGCCAACTATGGCTACACCTTC
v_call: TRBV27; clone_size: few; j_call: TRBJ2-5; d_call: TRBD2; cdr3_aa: CASGLALGETQYF; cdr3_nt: TGTGCCAGCGGACTAGCCCTTGGGGAGACCCAGTACTTC
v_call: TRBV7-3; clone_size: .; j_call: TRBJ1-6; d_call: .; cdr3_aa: CASSLLAGGEGSPLHF; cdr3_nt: TGTGCCAGCAGCTTATTGGCAGGCGGCGAGGGTTCACCCCTCCACTTT
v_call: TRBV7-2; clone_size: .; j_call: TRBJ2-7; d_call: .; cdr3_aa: CASRPGGVVLGYEQYF; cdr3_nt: TGTGCCAGCAGGCCAGGGGGGGTCGTCTTGGGCTACGAGCAGTACTTC
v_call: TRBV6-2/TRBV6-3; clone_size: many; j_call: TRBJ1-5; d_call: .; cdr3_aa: CASRGAGTPTVQNQPQHF; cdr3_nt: TGTGCCAGCAGGGGGGCAGGGACCCCCACAGTTCAAAATCAGCCCCAGCATTTT
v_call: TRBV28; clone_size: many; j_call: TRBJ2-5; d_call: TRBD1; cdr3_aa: CASRSRQGRETQYF; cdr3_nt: TGTGCCAGCAGAAGCCGACAGGGTAGAGAGACCCAGTACTTC
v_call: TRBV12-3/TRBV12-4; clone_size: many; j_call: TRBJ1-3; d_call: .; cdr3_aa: CASSPRRNTIYF; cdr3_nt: TGTGCCAGCAGTCCGAGGAGAAACACCATATATTTT